A single sample gave rise to the 5 T cell receptor beta chains below, sequenced in a study of blood T cells in healthy people across ages. A J-beta primer mix and a sample-barcoded 5' primer were used in a second PCR of about 7 to 12 cycles. TCRdb passed the 5' RACE reads through MiXCR, listing each CDR3 protein once. The sample carries almost 800,000 distinct CDR3 sequences, nearly 60% recorded once. The sample comprised blood. The receptors shown here come from a man aged 30 to 39 in good health.

The CDR3 DNA sequence: TGTGCCAGCAGCTTAGAGAGTCTAACGGGCGAGCAGTACTTC. Translation gives CASSLESLTGEQYF. The rearrangement joins TRBV7-9 to TRBJ2-4; unclear D gene. The J call is uncertain, as TRBJ2-7 better fits the DNA end. Germline lookup yields CDR1 SEHNR and CDR2 FQNEAQ (reference sequence). The CDR3 is made up of 14 amino acids.

Ten or more counts support this clonotype. The chain uses TRBV20-1 and TRBJ2-5; 9 nucleotides align to TRBD2. The V gene end was trimmed by 2 bases and the J gene end by 2 bases; junction bases not matched to a gene: 0. CDR3 length: 13 residues. The V gene's germline CDR1 is DFQATT and CDR2 SNEGSKA (reference sequence). CDR3 DNA: TGCAGTGCTAGACTAGCGGGGCAAGAGACCCAGTACTTC. It codes for CSARLAGQETQYF.

The V call is TRBV6-5, the J call TRBJ2-5, with 8 bases that match TRBD2. Per the germline V gene, CDR1 is MNHEY and CDR2 is SVGAGI. J was trimmed by 3 bases and V by 2 bases; bases with no gene match: 5. This CDR3 comprises 15 residues. This CDR3 reads CASSYVGTSEETQYF. DNA for the CDR3: TGTGCCAGCAGTTACGTTGGGACTAGTGAAGAGACCCAGTACTTC.

This clonotype has just one count. The V call is TRBV3-1, the J call TRBJ2-7; tentatively, D is TRBD1 (5 bases). Germline CDR1 is LGHDT and CDR2 is YNNKEL (reference sequence). The CDR3 consists of 14 residues. V lost 2 bases and J lost 1, with 9 bases in between. CDR3 in amino acids: CASSQNQGSYEQYF. CDR3 nucleotides: TGTGCCAGCAGCCAAAACCAGGGTTCCTACGAGCAGTACTTC.

This clonotype showed up just a few times. The chain has TRBV20-1 and TRBJ2-7, with D tentatively TRBD1 or TRBD2 (5 bases each). V shed 6 bases and J shed 8 bases, with 17 bases lying between them. Germline CDR1 and CDR2: DFQATT and SNEGSKA (reference sequence). The CDR3 covers 12 residues. The CDR3 nucleotides read TGCAGTGCATCGGGGACGGTGGTGCAGCAGTACTTC. Its translation: CSASGTVVQQYF.